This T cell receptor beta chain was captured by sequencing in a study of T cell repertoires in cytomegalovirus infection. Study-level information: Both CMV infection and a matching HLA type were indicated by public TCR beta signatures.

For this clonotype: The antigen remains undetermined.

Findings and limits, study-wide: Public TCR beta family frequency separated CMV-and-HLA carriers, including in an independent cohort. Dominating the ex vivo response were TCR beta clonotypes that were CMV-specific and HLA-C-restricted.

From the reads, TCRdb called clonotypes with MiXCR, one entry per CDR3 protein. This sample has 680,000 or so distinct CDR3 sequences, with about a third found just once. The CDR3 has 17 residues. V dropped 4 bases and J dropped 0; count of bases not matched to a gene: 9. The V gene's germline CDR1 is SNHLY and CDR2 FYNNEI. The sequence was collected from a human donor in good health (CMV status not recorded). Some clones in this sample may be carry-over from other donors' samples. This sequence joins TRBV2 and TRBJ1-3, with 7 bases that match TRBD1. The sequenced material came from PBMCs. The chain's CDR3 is CASSVFEGASSGNTIYF. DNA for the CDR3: TGTGCCAGCAGTGTGTTTGAGGGGGCAAGCTCTGGAAACACCATATATTTT.